The 5 T cell receptor beta chains in this list originate from one sample, sequenced in a study of T cell changes during pregnancy in multiple sclerosis. The repertoire was sequenced with immunoSEQ multiplex PCR; TCRdb's copy has only in-frame clones and lacks some. This sample carries tens of thousands of clones, about nine tenths of them seen once, and the ten largest clones take around 0.25%. The material was CD4+ T cells from peripheral blood mononuclear cells, obtained in the second trimester of pregnancy. Receptor source: a female donor with multiple sclerosis, enrolled in a pregnancy study.

This clone was seen only once. The chain recombines TRBV10-2 with TRBJ2-5, with TRBD1 identical over 9 bases. This CDR3 is 13 amino acids long. V was pared by 6 bases and J by 5 bases, with 4 bases of the junction left unmatched. Germline V CDR1 and CDR2: WSHSY, SAAADI. The CDR3 sequence: CASRVQGAETQYF. Written as DNA, the CDR3 is TGCGCCAGCAGAGTACAGGGGGCGGAGACCCAGTACTTC.

V usage is TRBV4-2 and J usage is TRBJ1-4, with D possibly TRBD1 on 6 matching bases. Germline V lookup: CDR1 LGHNA, CDR2 YNFKEQ. Deletions cut 3 bases from V and 5 bases from J, with 16 bases between. The CDR3 covers 16 residues. Here the CDR3 DNA reads TGTGCCAGCAGCCACAATCCTCGGACAGAAAATGAAAAACTGTTTTTT. Translation gives CASSHNPRTENEKLFF.

CDR3 nucleotide sequence: TGTGCCAGTACCGATTCCCCCGCGAGGGACAGCGAGCAGTACTTC. As protein: CASTDSPARDSEQYF. V and J are TRBV19 and TRBJ2-7, with 7 nucleotides matching TRBD1. Germline loops: CDR1 LNHDA, CDR2 SQIVND (reference sequence). CDR3 length: 15 residues. Trimming at V came to 7 bases and at J to 6 bases, leaving 15 bases not matched to a gene.

The chain uses TRBV21-1 and TRBJ2-7; no check of the table's D call, TRBD1, against the DNA was made. TRBV21-1 counts as a pseudogene. CDR3 length: 15 amino acids. Here the CDR3 reads CASSKYSGHEYEQYF. CDR3 nucleotides: TGTGCCAGCAGCAAATATTCAGGACATGAGTACGAGCAGTACTTC.

This chain joins TRBV9 and TRBJ2-2, with 8 nucleotides matching TRBD2. Germline assignment: CDR1 SGDLS and CDR2 YYNGEE. The V gene end was trimmed by 3 bases and the J gene end by 0 bases; junction bases not matched to a gene: 4. The CDR3 spans 16 residues. The CDR3 sequence is CASSAASGSNTGELFF. Here the CDR3 DNA reads TGTGCCAGCAGCGCTGCTAGCGGGTCGAACACCGGGGAGCTGTTTTTT.